The 9 T cell receptor beta chains below all came from one sample that was sequenced in a study of shared clonotypes between healthy human individuals. Measured with immunoSEQ multiplex PCR; TCRdb has only the in-frame clones, and not every one. The sample carries roughly 2.2 million clones, just over 90% recorded once. The sample consisted of naive CD4+ T cells from PBMCs. Documented subset: CD45RA+ positively selected. Receptors originate from a man younger than 30 in good health. Some clones in this sample may be carry-over from other donors' samples.

As for this clone: This sample includes further DNA sequences coding for the same CDR3. The rearrangement links TRBV9 to TRBJ1-1; TRBD1 might be the D (5 bases). The CDR3 runs 13 residues. Trimming shortened V by 0 bases and J by 3 bases, and 6 bases separated the two germline ends. CDR1 is SGDLS and CDR2 is YYNGEE in the germline V gene. The CDR3 DNA is TGTGCCAGCAGCGTAGGGGGGGACACTGAAGCTTTCTTT. The encoded protein is CASSVGGDTEAFF.

This chain connects TRBV9 to TRBJ2-3; TRBD2 aligns across 7 bases. V shed 0 bases, J shed 4 bases, and the junction held 5 bases outside the gene matches. The germline V gene encodes CDR1 SGDLS and CDR2 YYNGEE. This CDR3 contains 15 residues. The CDR3 DNA reads as TGTGCCAGCAGCGTAGGGGGACTACGATCAGATACGCAGTATTTT. As protein: CASSVGGLRSDTQYF.

The chain links TRBV4-3 to TRBJ1-1; the match to TRBD1 covers 8 bases. CDR1 and CDR2 (germline): LGHNA, YSLEER. This CDR3 is 14 amino acids long. V was clipped by 3 bases and J by 4 bases; unmatched bases: 4. CDR3 DNA sequence: TGCGCCAGCAGCCACTACACAGGGGGCACTGAAGCTTTCTTT. Translating gives CASSHYTGGTEAFF.

The genes are TRBV25-1 and TRBJ2-1; 9 nucleotides line up with TRBD2. The CDR3 consists of 14 residues. Germline lookup yields CDR1 MGHDK and CDR2 SYGVNS. V shed 3 bases, J shed 7 bases, and the junction held 4 bases outside the gene matches. DNA for the CDR3: TGTGCCAGCAGTGATAGCGGGAGTCGTAATGAGCAGTTCTTC. This translates into CASSDSGSRNEQFF.

The chain is built from TRBV5-4 and TRBJ1-1; no clear D. Germline lookup yields CDR1 SGHNT and CDR2 YYREEE (reference sequence). The germline V and J ends were trimmed by 4 bases and 8 bases, with 15 bases remaining between them. CDR3 length: 13 residues. The DNA of the CDR3 is TGTGCCAGCAGCCCCCCCGAGGGATTCGAAGCTTTCTTT. It translates to CASSPPEGFEAFF.

The J gene is TRBJ1-1, the V gene TRBV28; D is unresolved. CDR1 is MDHEN, CDR2 SYDVKM, per germline. Trimming took 7 bases from V and 7 from J, leaving 16 bases between them. CDR3 length: 13 residues. The CDR3 DNA sequence: TGTGCCAGCACCTCCGTCCGGGTCCGTGAAGCTTTCTTT. Translation: CASTSVRVREAFF.

V is TRBV2 and J is TRBJ2-1, with 11 nucleotides matching TRBD2. Germline trimming cut 1 base from V and 0 bases from J; bases unmatched to any gene: 8. This CDR3 is 19 amino acids long. Germline lookup yields CDR1 SNHLY and CDR2 FYNNEI. The chain's CDR3 is CASSEGASGRFSSYNEQFF. CDR3 DNA: TGTGCCAGCAGTGAAGGGGCTAGCGGGAGGTTTAGCTCCTACAATGAGCAGTTCTTC.

As concerns this clone: The identical CDR3 is also encoded by other nucleotide sequences in the sample. This rearrangement joins TRBV6-6 to TRBJ2-1; TRBD1 matches 10 bases. Germline V lookup: CDR1 MNHNY, CDR2 SVGAGI (reference sequence). The ends lost 5 bases at V and 4 bases at J; junction bases unmatched: 2. There are 14 residues in the CDR3. As DNA, the CDR3 is TGTGCCAGCAGTGACAGGGGGCTTTACAATGAGCAGTTCTTC. Translating it yields CASSDRGLYNEQFF.

This chain uses TRBV7-2 with TRBJ2-7, with D hard to call. There are 16 residues in the CDR3. V gave up 0 bases and J gave up 1 base, with 13 bases separating them. CDR1 and CDR2 (germline): SGHTA, FQGNSA. The CDR3 reads CASSLAKTQGSYEQYF. CDR3 nucleotide sequence: TGTGCCAGCAGCTTAGCGAAAACCCAAGGGTCCTACGAGCAGTACTTC.